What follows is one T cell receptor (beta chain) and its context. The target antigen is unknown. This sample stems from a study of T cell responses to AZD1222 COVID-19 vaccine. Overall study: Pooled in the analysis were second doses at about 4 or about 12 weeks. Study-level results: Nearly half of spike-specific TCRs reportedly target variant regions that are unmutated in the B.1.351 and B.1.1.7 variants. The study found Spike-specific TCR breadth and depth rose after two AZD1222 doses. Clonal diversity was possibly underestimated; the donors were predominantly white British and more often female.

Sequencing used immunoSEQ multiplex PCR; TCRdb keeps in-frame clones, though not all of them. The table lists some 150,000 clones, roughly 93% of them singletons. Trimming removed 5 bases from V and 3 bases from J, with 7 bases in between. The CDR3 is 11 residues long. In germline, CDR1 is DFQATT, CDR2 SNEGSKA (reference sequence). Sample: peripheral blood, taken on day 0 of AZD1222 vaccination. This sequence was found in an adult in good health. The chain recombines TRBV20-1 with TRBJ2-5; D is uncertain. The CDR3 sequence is CSARWKETQYF. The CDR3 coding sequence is TGCAGTGCTCGGTGGAAAGAGACCCAGTACTTC.